This T cell receptor beta chain came from a study of blood T cell repertoires in COVID-19. On the study more broadly: COVID-19 samples collected from the United States, Italy and Spain covered acute and convalescent phases.

Methods used by the authors: Reference gene primers were amplified, and this amplification served to estimate nucleated cell counts. Produced via immunoSEQ multiplex PCR; TCRdb's table is partial and in-frame only. V, J and clone size reflect that table, while D and trimming were determined from the DNA. The sample includes about 150,000 clones, around four fifths seen only once; the top ten take about 5.2%. Study members were between roughly 18 and 89 years old and lived in some 26 US regions. Clinical history as reported by participants underpinned cohort assignment. Germline V lookup: CDR1 LGHDT, CDR2 YNNKEL (reference sequence). This CDR3 contains 13 residues. V was pared by 6 bases and J by 3 bases, with 11 bases between.

The clonotype originates from a man between 65 and 79 years old who had been exposed to COVID-19. The gene calls are TRBV3-1 (or the pseudogene TRBV3-2) and TRBJ1-1, with D possibly TRBD1 on 6 matching bases. The material sequenced was PBMCs or T cells enriched from blood (not recorded which). The CDR3 loop reads CASRQQGDTEAFF. The CDR3 region has the DNA TGTGCCAGCAGACAACAGGGTGACACTGAAGCTTTCTTT.